The present entry profiles one T cell receptor (beta chain) with its context. Time point indicated: baseline, week 1 (first vaccination visit). Treatment: pre-vaccination baseline after standard-of-care therapy. The sample is drawn from a study of a mutant IDH1 vaccine in newly diagnosed glioma. On the study more broadly: It was radiotherapy, temozolomide, or both that patients received previously, with most receiving both.

The repertoire was sequenced with immunoSEQ multiplex PCR; TCRdb's copy has only in-frame clones and lacks some. The sample holds about 92,000 clones, under 90% seen once. This CDR3 has 13 amino acids. The V end lost 5 bases, the J end lost 0 bases, and 7 bases lay between the germline ends. Per germline, CDR1 SGHTA and CDR2 FQGNSA. V gene TRBV7-2 combines with J gene TRBJ1-1; a weak D match, TRBD1 (5 bases). This clonotype originated in a woman in her 50s with glioma. The material was PBMCs, obtained from a glioma patient treated with radiotherapy, temozolomide or both. The CDR3 DNA reads TGTGCCAGCAGCCTACAGGTGAACACTGAAGCTTTCTTT. Translating it yields CASSLQVNTEAFF.